The 32 T cell receptor beta chains below all came from one sample that was sequenced in a study of human T cells and chemical hapten exposure. TCRdb called the 5' RACE reads again in MiXCR, with one record for every CDR3 protein. The sample holds 110,000 or so distinct CDR3 sequences, roughly 19% seen once. Unfractionated whole blood was the source of the extracted total RNA. The receptors were sampled from a human donor in good health.

This clonotype appeared a few times. The V and J genes are TRBV6-5 and TRBJ1-3, with 7 positions matching TRBD1. The CDR3 length is 14 residues. Germline V CDR1 and CDR2: MNHEY, SVGAGI. The V and J ends lost 5 bases and 6 bases, in that order; junction bases with no gene match: 7. The CDR3 bases are TGTGCCAGCAGTGCTCCGGGACAGCTAAACACCATATATTTT. It codes for CASSAPGQLNTIYF.

V and J are TRBV12-5 and TRBJ2-1; no firm D call. V was clipped by 5 bases and J by 9 bases, with 14 bases between them. From germline, CDR1 is LGHNT and CDR2 FRNRAP. The length of the CDR3 is 13 residues. CDR3 region: CASGPSLPPEQFF. The CDR3 DNA follows: TGTGCTAGTGGTCCCAGCCTCCCCCCTGAGCAGTTCTTC.

This clonotype occurred a few times. J is TRBJ2-5 and V is TRBV10-3; 8 bases agree with TRBD1. The CDR3 totals 12 residues. The trim removed 9 bases at V and 1 base at J, leaving 1 base unmatched. Germline V lookup: CDR1 ENHRY, CDR2 SYGVKD. CDR3 loop: CAIQGAQETQYF. CDR3 sequence (DNA): TGTGCCATTCAGGGGGCCCAAGAGACCCAGTACTTC.

This clonotype appeared a few times. V is TRBV5-1 and J is TRBJ1-1; D is uncertain. V lost 1 base, J lost 3 bases, and 10 bases lay in between. The CDR3 sequence is 14 residues long. Per the germline V gene, CDR1 is SGHRS and CDR2 is YFSETQ. The CDR3 protein is CASSLRLGDTEAFF. The CDR3 DNA follows: TGCGCCAGCAGCTTGAGGCTCGGGGACACTGAAGCTTTCTTT.

This clonotype was seen repeatedly, ten times or more. The V and J genes are TRBV28 and TRBJ1-1; D gene unclear. V was pared by 3 bases and J by 5 bases, with 7 bases between. This CDR3 is 12 amino acids long. Germline values: CDR1 MDHEN, CDR2 SYDVKM. CDR3 sequence (DNA): TGTGCCAGCAGTTTCACCGGAACTGAAGCTTTCTTT. This sequence encodes CASSFTGTEAFF.

V is TRBV6-1 and J is TRBJ2-5; TRBD2 matches 10 bases. The CDR3 totals 15 residues. In germline, CDR1 is MNHNS, CDR2 SASEGT. V was pared by 4 bases and J by 0 bases, with 2 bases of the junction left unmatched. The CDR3 region is CASSALAGYQETQYF. The CDR3 DNA sequence: TGTGCCAGCAGTGCACTAGCGGGGTACCAAGAGACCCAGTACTTC.

This clonotype appeared once. The gene calls are TRBV28 and TRBJ1-5; no clear D gene. Germline CDR1 and CDR2: MDHEN and SYDVKM. The CDR3 has 16 amino acids. Trimming pared 6 bases from V and 1 base from J, leaving 16 bases between. CDR3 loop: CASRPVREASNQPQHF. CDR3 nucleotides: TGTGCCAGCAGACCCGTTAGGGAGGCAAGCAATCAGCCCCAGCATTTT.

The chain joins TRBV18 to TRBJ2-2; TRBD1 matches 8 bases. After removal of 3 bases from V and 4 bases from J, the junction contained 4 bases not matched to a gene. This CDR3 region has 15 residues. Germline V lookup: CDR1 KGHSH, CDR2 LQKENI. DNA of the CDR3: TGTGCCAGCTCACCGAGACAGGGGAGCACCGGGGAGCTGTTTTTT. As protein: CASSPRQGSTGELFF.

This chain links TRBV4-1 with TRBJ1-1; D is ambiguous. The CDR3 is made up of 14 amino acids. Germline V gives CDR1 MGHRA, CDR2 YSYEKL. Trimming left V 1 base short and J 6 bases short, with 12 bases between. The CDR3 loop reads CASSQAVGKAEAFF. For the CDR3, the DNA is TGCGCCAGCAGCCAAGCAGTAGGGAAAGCTGAAGCTTTCTTT.

This clonotype was counted only a few times. The J gene is TRBJ2-1, the V gene TRBV6-1; D is undetermined. The CDR3 is made up of 15 amino acids. Trimming took 6 bases from V and 0 from J, leaving 12 bases between them. The V gene's germline CDR1 is MNHNS and CDR2 SASEGT. As DNA, the CDR3 is TGTGCCAGCAGCCTACACCAATACTCCTACAATGAGCAGTTCTTC. Encoded protein: CASSLHQYSYNEQFF.

This clonotype was seen only a few times. V and J are TRBV6-4 and TRBJ2-5, with 7 positions matching TRBD2. Germline CDR1 is MRHNA and CDR2 is SNTAGT. V trimming: 6 bases; J trimming: 5 bases; junction bases outside the gene matches: 21. CDR3 length equals 18 residues. The CDR3 DNA sequence: TGTGCCAGCAGCGCCTCGGTCGTAAAGGGTAGCGGGTATGAGACCCAGTACTTC. Its protein product is CASSASVVKGSGYETQYF.

V gene TRBV11-2 combines with J gene TRBJ2-7; 9 nucleotides agree with TRBD2. This CDR3 is 18 amino acids long. V shed 4 bases and J 5 bases; nucleotides not matched to a gene: 18. The germline CDR1 and CDR2 sequences are SGHAT and FQNNGV. The DNA of the CDR3 is TGTGCCAGCAGCTCGACGGCGGGGTCTAGCGGGAAAAGGAACGAGCAGTACTTC. Protein: CASSSTAGSSGKRNEQYF.

This clonotype was observed a few times. This chain links TRBV30 with TRBJ1-2, with D possibly TRBD1 on 6 matching bases. The germline CDR1 and CDR2 sequences are GTSNPN and SVGIG (reference sequence). This CDR3 contains 15 residues. V gave up 5 bases and J gave up 3 bases, with 19 bases separating them. CDR3 DNA sequence: TGTGCCTGGTCCGGGGGGGCAGGAGGAGACTATGGCTACACCTTC. This encodes CAWSGGAGGDYGYTF.

The V call is TRBV6-5, the J call TRBJ2-6; D ambiguous. V gave up 7 bases and J gave up 2 bases, with 15 bases separating them. CDR1 and CDR2 (germline): MNHEY, SVGAGI. The CDR3 has 16 amino acids. CDR3 coding DNA: TGTGCCAGCACTCCAAGAGTGGGTACTGGGGCCAACGTCCTGACTTTC. The encoded protein is CASTPRVGTGANVLTF.

This clonotype was observed a few times. The chain joins TRBV7-2 to TRBJ2-3; 11 nucleotides align to TRBD1. Trimming at V came to 4 bases and at J to 3 bases, leaving 3 bases not matched to a gene. Germline CDR1 is SGHTA and CDR2 is FQGNSA. The CDR3 extends over 15 amino acids. The CDR3 DNA sequence: TGTGCCAGCAGCTCGGACAGGGGGCGGACAGATACGCAGTATTTT. Protein: CASSSDRGRTDTQYF.

This clonotype was seen a handful of times. This chain joins TRBV12-3 or TRBV12-4 and TRBJ2-3, with 9 nucleotides matching TRBD1. V shed 7 bases, J shed 3 bases, and the junction held 8 bases outside the gene matches. The CDR3 spans 15 residues. CDR3 DNA sequence: TGTGCCAGCAACACGGACAGGGGTGGAACAGATACGCAGTATTTT. Translation gives CASNTDRGGTDTQYF.

The chain recombines TRBV12-3 or TRBV12-4 with TRBJ1-4, with a tentative D call TRBD1 (5 bases). The CDR3 is 15 amino acids. V dropped 4 bases and J dropped 3 bases, with 12 bases sitting between them. CDR3 sequence reads: CASSSPGTANEKLFF. The CDR3 nucleotides read TGTGCCAGCAGTTCACCGGGGACTGCTAATGAAAAACTGTTTTTT.

The chain carries TRBV6-5 and TRBJ1-4, with 7 bases fitting TRBD1. V lost 6 bases to trimming and J lost 4 bases; unmatched junction nucleotides: 11. The CDR3 has 16 amino acids. Germline-derived CDR1 and CDR2 are MNHEY and SVGAGI. CDR3 protein: CASSHWPGTVNEKLFF. CDR3 sequence (DNA): TGTGCCAGCAGCCACTGGCCGGGGACAGTTAATGAAAAACTGTTTTTT.

The V call is TRBV24-1, the J call TRBJ2-2; D may be TRBD1 (7 bases). Trimming cost V 8 bases and J 4 bases, with 25 bases left between them. The germline V gene encodes CDR1 KGHDR and CDR2 SFDVKD. This CDR3 comprises 18 residues. The CDR3, as DNA: TGTGCCACCATGTTCGTTCCTTTACGACAGGGAGGCACCGGGGAGCTGTTTTTT. This encodes CATMFVPLRQGGTGELFF.

The chain has TRBV20-1 and TRBJ1-2, with a weak D call TRBD1 (5 bases). Germline V gene lookup returns CDR1 DFQATT and CDR2 SNEGSKA (reference sequence). Deletions cut 6 bases from V and 6 bases from J, with 14 bases between. This CDR3 comprises 12 residues. The CDR3 loop is CSASLGGNGYTF. The CDR3 nucleotides are TGCAGTGCCTCCCTTGGGGGAAATGGCTACACCTTC.

The V gene is TRBV30, the J gene TRBJ2-7, with D uncertain. Germline V gene sequence: CDR1 GTSNPN, CDR2 SVGIG (reference sequence). This CDR3 region has 14 residues. The germline V and J ends were trimmed by 0 bases and 2 bases, with 11 bases remaining between them. The CDR3 is CAWSVRHPTYEQYF. The CDR3, as DNA: TGTGCCTGGAGTGTACGGCACCCAACCTACGAGCAGTACTTC.

The chain employs TRBV5-1 and TRBJ2-3, with TRBD1 matching over 7 bases. Germline loops: CDR1 SGHRS, CDR2 YFSETQ. Trimming cost V 4 bases and J 6 bases; bases outside gene matches: 8. This CDR3 contains 14 residues. CDR3: CASSQDRSRDTQYF. In DNA form, the CDR3 reads TGCGCCAGCAGCCAGGACAGGTCCCGTGATACGCAGTATTTT.

This sequence joins TRBV28 and TRBJ2-7; D possibly corresponds to TRBD2 (6 bases). This CDR3 spans 15 amino acids. V was cut by 5 bases and J by 4 bases, with 18 bases left in between. Germline CDR1 is MDHEN and CDR2 is SYDVKM. In DNA form, the CDR3 reads TGTGCCAGCAGTCTCGGCTGGGGGGACGCTTACGAGCAGTACTTC. Protein sequence: CASSLGWGDAYEQYF.

This clonotype was counted only a few times. The rearrangement joins TRBV12-3 or TRBV12-4 to TRBJ2-3; D is unresolved. The CDR3 is made up of 11 amino acids. V was cut by 7 bases and J by 2 bases, with 4 bases left in between. The CDR3 region is CASMITDTQYF. The DNA of the CDR3 is TGTGCCAGCATGATCACAGATACGCAGTATTTT.

This chain uses TRBV12-3 or TRBV12-4 with TRBJ1-2; D remains unclear. The V gene lost 4 bases and the J gene lost 4 bases, with 4 bases spanning the gap. There are 11 residues in the CDR3. The CDR3 DNA follows: TGTGCCAGCAGTTCTACCTATGGCTACACCTTC. Residues: CASSSTYGYTF.

This clonotype was detected only a few times. This chain links TRBV7-8 with TRBJ2-5, with D maybe TRBD2 (6 bases). This CDR3 contains 15 residues. V lost 0 bases, J lost 5 bases, and 13 bases lay in between. Germline V CDR1 and CDR2: SGHVS, FQNEAQ. CDR3 residues: CASSLAPVGRETQYF. The CDR3 DNA reads TGTGCCAGCAGCTTAGCGCCGGTGGGGAGGGAGACCCAGTACTTC.

The chain employs TRBV30 and TRBJ1-1, with D maybe TRBD1 (5 bases). The germline CDR1 and CDR2 sequences are GTSNPN and SVGIG (reference sequence). V lost 1 base and J 2 bases, leaving 11 bases between the germline ends. The CDR3 spans 14 residues. The DNA for the CDR3 is TGTGCCTGGAGTGCCGACAGTATAAACACTGAAGCTTTCTTT. It codes for CAWSADSINTEAFF. The full variable domain, with the rest looked up from reference TRBV30 and TRBJ1-1, is SQTIHQWPATLVQPVGSPLSLECTVEGTSNPNLYWYRQAAGRGLQLLFYSVGIGQISSEVPQNLSASRPQDRQFILSSKKLLLSDSGFYLCAWSADSINTEAFFGQGTRLTVV.

The CDR3 region has the DNA TGCGCCAGCAGCCCTAATAGCGGGAGCCCCAAGAAATGGTTCTTC. Translation: CASSPNSGSPKKWFF. The chain couples TRBV5-1 to TRBJ2-1; the match to TRBD2 covers 9 bases. CDR1 and CDR2 (germline): SGHRS, YFSETQ. The length of the CDR3 is 15 residues. V lost 4 bases, J lost 15 bases, and 17 bases stayed unmatched.

The chain carries TRBV12-5 and TRBJ2-3, with D maybe TRBD2 (5 bases). This CDR3 has 15 residues. The germline V and J ends were trimmed by 4 bases and 6 bases, with 17 bases remaining between them. Looked up from germline, CDR1 is LGHNT and CDR2 is FRNRAP. The CDR3 nucleotides are TGTGCTAGTGGTTCGGGGTCGCTCAGCCGGGATACGCAGTATTTT. Its translation is CASGSGSLSRDTQYF.

This clonotype came up a few times. The rearrangement links TRBV20-1 to TRBJ2-3; no firm D call. CDR3 length equals 12 residues. CDR1 is DFQATT, CDR2 SNEGSKA, per germline (reference sequence). Trimming took 6 bases from V and 5 from J, leaving 12 bases between them. In DNA, the CDR3 is TGCAGTGCCGGACCTACGAGAGATACGCAGTATTTT. Protein sequence: CSAGPTRDTQYF.

The rearrangement links TRBV25-1 to TRBJ2-1, with D unclear. Germline-derived CDR1 and CDR2 are MGHDK and SYGVNS. The CDR3 loop spans 13 amino acids. V gave up 4 bases and J gave up 8 bases, with 12 bases separating them. The CDR3 nucleotides read TGTGCCAGCAGTGGACTTCTTACGGATGAGCAGTTCTTC. Translating it yields CASSGLLTDEQFF.

This clonotype was seen a few times. The genes are TRBV29-1 and TRBJ2-7; TRBD1 matches at 7 bases. The CDR3 runs 14 residues. V shed 3 bases, J shed 2 bases, and the junction held 7 bases outside the gene matches. Germline-derived CDR1 and CDR2 are SQVTM and ANQGSEA. CDR3: CSVEKTGRTYEQYF. The CDR3 DNA follows: TGCAGCGTTGAGAAGACAGGGAGAACCTACGAGCAGTACTTC.